The sequence of this T cell receptor (beta chain) was determined in a study of T cell clonotyping in hematopoietic cell transplantation. TCRdb's table, derived via immunoSEQ multiplex PCR, lists solely in-frame clones and lacks some. The data show approximately 30,000 clones, roughly 84% seen once. Indicated time point: recipient sample about 28 days before transplant, after cytoreduction. Samples: about 28 days before transplant, then days 30, 100 and 180 after. This receptor was identified in a man in his forties with acute myeloid leukemia. Some clones in this sample may be carry-over from other donors' samples. The sequences come from peripheral blood mononuclear cells, collected before stem cell transplant.

CDR3 loop: CASSKTGYGNIQYF. CDR3 DNA sequence: TGTGCCAGTAGCAAAACAGGGTATGGGAACATTCAGTACTTC. This chain joins TRBV19 and TRBJ2-4; tentatively, D is TRBD1 (6 bases). The CDR3 consists of 14 residues. V lost 6 bases to trimming and J lost 7 bases, with 16 bases between them. The germline CDR1 and CDR2 sequences are LNHDA and SQIVND (reference sequence).